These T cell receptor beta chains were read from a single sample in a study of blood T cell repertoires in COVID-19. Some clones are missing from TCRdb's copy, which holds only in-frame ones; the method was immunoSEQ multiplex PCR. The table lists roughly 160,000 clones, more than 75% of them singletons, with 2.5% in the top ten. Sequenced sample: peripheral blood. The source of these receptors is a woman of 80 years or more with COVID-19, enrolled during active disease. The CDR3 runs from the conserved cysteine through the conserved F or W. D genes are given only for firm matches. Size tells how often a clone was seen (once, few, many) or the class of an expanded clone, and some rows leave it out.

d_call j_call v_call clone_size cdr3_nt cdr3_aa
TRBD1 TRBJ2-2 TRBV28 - TGTGCCACCCTAGCAGGGACAGGGAGAGCCGGGGAGCTGTTTTTT CATLAGTGRAGELFF
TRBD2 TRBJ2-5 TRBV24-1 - TGTGCCACCAGTGATCTAGGACTAGCGGGAGCCGAGACCCAGTACTTC CATSDLGLAGAETQYF
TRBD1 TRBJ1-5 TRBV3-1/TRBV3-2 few TGTGCCAGCAGCCCACTCCTCCCGGGACAGGGCCATGAAAATCAGCCCCAGCATTTT CASSPLLPGQGHENQPQHF
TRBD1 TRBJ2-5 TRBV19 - TGTGCCAGTAGTATACAAGGCAGGGGGATCCAAGAGACCCAGTACTTC CASSIQGRGIQETQYF
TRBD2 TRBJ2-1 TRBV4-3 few TGCGCCAGCAGCCAGGACTGGACTAGCGGAAACTACAATGAGCAGTTCTTC CASSQDWTSGNYNEQFF
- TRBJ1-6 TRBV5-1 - TGCGCCAGCAGCTTGGATGGGGGGACGATGGGTTATAATTCACCCCTCCACTTT CASSLDGGTMGYNSPLHF
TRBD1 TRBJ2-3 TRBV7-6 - TGTGCCAGCCAGGGGACAGGGCGTACAGATACGCAGTATTTT CASQGTGRTDTQYF
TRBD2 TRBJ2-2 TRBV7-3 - TGTGCCAGCAGCTTAATGGCTAGCGGGAGTAGCACCGGGGAGCTGTTTTTT CASSLMASGSSTGELFF
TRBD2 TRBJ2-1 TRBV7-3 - TGTGCCAGCAGCTTAGGGCCCGGGGGGAATGAGCAGTTCTTC CASSLGPGGNEQFF
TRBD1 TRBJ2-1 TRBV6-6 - TGTGCCAGCAGTTACTCGGACAGGGGGAATGAGCAGTTCTTC CASSYSDRGNEQFF
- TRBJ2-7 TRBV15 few TGTGCCACCAGCGGCCCCGACAGGTGGAGCGAGCAGTACTTC CATSGPDRWSEQYF
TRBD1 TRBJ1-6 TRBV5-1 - TGCGCCAGCAGCCTTGACAGGGAGTATTCACCCCTCCACTTT CASSLDREYSPLHF
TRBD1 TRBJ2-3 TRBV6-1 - TGTGCCAGCAGTGCCCTCGGGACAGTTAGCACAGATACGCAGTATTTT CASSALGTVSTDTQYF
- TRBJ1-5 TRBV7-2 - TGTGCCAGCAGCTCACAGGGAGACCAGCCCCAGCATTTT CASSSQGDQPQHF
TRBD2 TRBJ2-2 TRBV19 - TGTGCCAGTAGCTCTAGCGGGAAGGTCAGGGGGGAGCTGTTTTTT CASSSSGKVRGELFF
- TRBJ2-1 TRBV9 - TGTGCCAGCTCCCCGACTCAAAGATCCTACAATGAGCAGTTCTTC CASSPTQRSYNEQFF
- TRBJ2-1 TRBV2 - TGTGCCAGCAGTGAAGCGTGGGCCGAGCAGTTCTTC CASSEAWAEQFF
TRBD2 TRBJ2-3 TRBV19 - TGTGCCAGTAGTATGTCGGATCTAGCGGGAGACACAGATACGCAGTATTTT CASSMSDLAGDTDTQYF
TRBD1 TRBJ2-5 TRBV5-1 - TGCGCCAGCAGCACCGATACAGGGGCGAAAGAGACCCAGTACTTC CASSTDTGAKETQYF
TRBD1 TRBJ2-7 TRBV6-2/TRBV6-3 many TGTGCCAGCAGTACAAACCACAGGGGTGAGCAGTACTTC CASSTNHRGEQYF
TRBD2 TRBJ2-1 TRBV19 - TGTGCCAGTAGTTGGCTAGCGGAAATCCACAATGAGCAGTTCTTC CASSWLAEIHNEQFF
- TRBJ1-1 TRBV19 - TGTGCCAGTAGTATTTTAGGGGCGAACACTGAAGCTTTCTTT CASSILGANTEAFF
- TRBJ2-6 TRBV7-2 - TGTGCCAGCAGCCTAAATTACAGCCCCGTCCTGACTTTC CASSLNYSPVLTF
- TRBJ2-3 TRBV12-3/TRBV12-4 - TGTGCCACCAGGACAGCGAGCACAGATACGCAGTATTTT CATRTASTDTQYF
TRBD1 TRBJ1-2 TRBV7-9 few TGTGCCAGCAGCAACCCGGGACAGGGACATAGCTACACCTTC CASSNPGQGHSYTF
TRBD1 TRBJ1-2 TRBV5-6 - TGTGCCAGCAGCGATACAGGGGGTAACGGCTACACCTTC CASSDTGGNGYTF
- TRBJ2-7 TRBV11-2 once TGTGCCAGCAGCCAAGGGTATGGAGGGGATTGGCACGAGCAGTACTTC CASSQGYGGDWHEQYF
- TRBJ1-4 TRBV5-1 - TGCGCCAGCAGCTTGGGAGGTGCAACTAATGAAAAACTGTTTTTT CASSLGGATNEKLFF
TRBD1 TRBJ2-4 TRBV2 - TGTGCCAGCAGTGCACAGGGGGAAGGGAACATTCAGTACTTC CASSAQGEGNIQYF
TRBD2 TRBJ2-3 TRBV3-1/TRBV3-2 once TGTGCCAGCAGCAAACGATTGGGCGGGAGGACAGATACGCAGTATTTT CASSKRLGGRTDTQYF
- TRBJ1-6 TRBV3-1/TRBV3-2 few TGTGCCAGCAGCCAAGATCAGACTTACAATTCACCCCTCCACTTT CASSQDQTYNSPLHF
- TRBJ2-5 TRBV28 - TGTGCCACCCGGACAGTCCAAGAGACCCAGTACTTC CATRTVQETQYF
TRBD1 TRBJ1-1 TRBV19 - TGTGCCAGTAGTATAGATCTAGGACAGGGGGCTGGTGAAGCTTTCTTT CASSIDLGQGAGEAFF
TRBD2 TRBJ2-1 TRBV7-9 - TGTGCCAGCAGCTTAGGAGCGGGGACCTACAATGAGCAGTTCTTC CASSLGAGTYNEQFF
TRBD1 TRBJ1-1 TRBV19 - TGTGCCGGACGACAGGGAAGGGTAGCTTTCTTT CAGRQGRVAFF
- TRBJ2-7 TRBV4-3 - TGCGCCAGCAGCCAAGAACCCCGAACCGGGCAGTACTTC CASSQEPRTGQYF
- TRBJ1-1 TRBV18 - TGTGCCAGCTCACGAAGGGGAGGGAACACTGAAGCTTTCTTT CASSRRGGNTEAFF
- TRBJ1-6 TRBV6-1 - TGTGCCAGCAGTGACGTGACTTCGGGTGATTCACCCCTCCACTTT CASSDVTSGDSPLHF
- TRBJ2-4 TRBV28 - TGTGCCAGCAGTTCCTCCAGGGGTGGGGACATTCAGTACTTC CASSSSRGGDIQYF
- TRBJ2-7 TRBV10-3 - TGTGCCATCAGTGAGTCTGGGACTCCAAGCGAGCAGTACTTC CAISESGTPSEQYF
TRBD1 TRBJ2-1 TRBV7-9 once TGTGCCAGCAGCCCGGGACAGTTGGACAATGAGCAGTTCTTC CASSPGQLDNEQFF
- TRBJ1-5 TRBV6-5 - TGTGCCAGCAGTAGACAGGGCAATCAGCCCCAGCATTTT CASSRQGNQPQHF
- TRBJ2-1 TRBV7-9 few TGTGCCAGCAGCTTTACACTAGCTAAGAATGAGCAGTTCTTC CASSFTLAKNEQFF
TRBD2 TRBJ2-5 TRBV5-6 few TGTGCCAGCAGCGTCTCTAGCGGTGGAGAGACCCAGTACTTC CASSVSSGGETQYF
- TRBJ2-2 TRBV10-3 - TGTGCCATCACAGGGGGGCGGAACGCGAACACCGGGGAGCTGTTTTTT CAITGGRNANTGELFF
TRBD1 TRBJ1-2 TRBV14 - TGTGCCAGCAGCCCTGACAGGGCATGGGGCTACACCTTC CASSPDRAWGYTF
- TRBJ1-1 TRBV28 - TGTGCCAGCAGTTTACTCAGGGGAGATAAGGCTGAAGCTTTCTTT CASSLLRGDKAEAFF
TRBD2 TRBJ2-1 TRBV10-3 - TGTGCCATCAGTGGAGGGGGACTAGCCTACAATGAGCAGTTCTTC CAISGGGLAYNEQFF
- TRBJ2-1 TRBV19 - TGTGCCAGTAGTCCGCAGGGAGGAGGGGAGCAGTTCTTC CASSPQGGGEQFF